The T cell receptor beta chain under discussion was sequenced for a study of blood T cells in healthy people across ages. For the study at large: Through template switching, about one barcoded beta molecule was captured per two T cells, as measured in model experiments.

Samples had at least 7 million PBMCs isolated from them. The CDR3 has 14 residues. Germline V gene data show CDR1 as SGDLS and CDR2 as YYNGEE. Trimming took off 1 base at V and 0 bases at J, with 8 bases between the two ends. With respect to this clonotype: Its antigen is as yet unknown.

Study-wide results and limits: Observed TCR beta diversity showed a strong correlation with the percentage of naive T cells as measured by flow cytometry.

Alongside a J-beta primer mix, a sample-barcoded 5' primer served in a second PCR lasting about 7 to 11 cycles. Individual samples furnished no less than 2.5 million CDR3-containing paired-end reads apiece. TCRdb re-called the 5' RACE reads through MiXCR, storing one row per CDR3 protein. The table shows hundreds of thousands of distinct CDR3 sequences, with 35% to 50% occurring only once. The clonotype originates from an elderly man in good health. Sequencing used blood. The V and J genes are TRBV9 and TRBJ2-7; D gene ambiguous. The CDR3 sequence is CASSVIDNSYEQYF. The DNA for the CDR3 is TGTGCCAGCAGCGTAATAGACAACTCCTACGAGCAGTACTTC.